This TCR beta chain was recorded in a study of T cells after yellow fever vaccination. Per germline, CDR1 SEHNR and CDR2 FQNEAQ (reference sequence). Trimming removed 5 bases from V and 15 bases from J, with 13 bases in between. The CDR3 runs to 11 residues. The sample holds a few counts of this clonotype. TCRdb analysed the 5' RACE reads with MiXCR anew, one entry per CDR3 protein. The sample includes about 510,000 distinct CDR3 sequences, 20% to 25% of them seen just once. Sequenced here: PBMCs, sampled roughly 20 days after the first yellow fever vaccination. The chain employs TRBV7-9 and TRBJ1-4, with TRBD1 as a possible D gene (6 bases). The clonotype originates from a man aged 18 to 35 who received the YFV17D yellow fever vaccine. The DNA for the CDR3 is TGTGCCAGCAGCGAGGGGACAATGGTGTTTTTT. The encoded protein is CASSEGTMVFF.